One sample yielded the 30 T cell receptor beta chains listed below, sequenced in a study of blood T cell repertoires in COVID-19. The assay was immunoSEQ multiplex PCR, and TCRdb's table has in-frame clones only and misses some. The repertoire has 40,000 to 55,000 clones, over 75% of them found once; the top ten carry around 2.7%. The sample comprised peripheral blood. The source is a man aged 45-65 years with active COVID-19.

The chain recombines TRBV4-2 with TRBJ2-3, with D tentatively TRBD1 (6 bases). Trimming took 0 bases from V and 0 from J, leaving 7 bases between them. This CDR3 comprises 15 residues. Per the germline V gene, CDR1 is LGHNA and CDR2 is YNFKEQ. DNA for the CDR3: TGTGCCAGCAGCCAAGAGGGGGCTAGCACAGATACGCAGTATTTT. It translates to CASSQEGASTDTQYF.

The chain links TRBV7-2 to TRBJ2-5, with D tentatively TRBD1 (6 bases). Germline CDR1 reads SGHTA; CDR2 reads FQGNSA. V was pared by 5 bases and J by 2 bases, with 18 bases between. The CDR3 totals 16 residues. CDR3 sequence (DNA): TGTGCCAGCAGCCCTCGAACAGGGCTGCAGCAAGAGACCCAGTACTTC. Its translation is CASSPRTGLQQETQYF.

The chain uses TRBV9 and TRBJ2-2, with D uncertain. V lost 2 bases and J 3 bases, leaving 5 bases between the germline ends. The CDR3 spans 13 residues. CDR1 and CDR2 (germline): SGDLS, YYNGEE. The CDR3 nucleotides read TGTGCCAGCAGCGTCCATGACACCGGGGAGCTGTTTTTT. Translation: CASSVHDTGELFF.

The J gene is TRBJ1-2, the V gene TRBV3-1 (or the pseudogene TRBV3-2), with D hard to call. CDR3 size: 17 residues. Germline CDR1 LGHDT, CDR2 YNNKEL (reference sequence). The germline V and J ends were trimmed by 1 base and 1 base, with 16 bases remaining between them. The chain's CDR3 is CASSQGERRLGNYGYTF. The CDR3 bases are TGTGCCAGCAGCCAAGGAGAGAGGCGGTTGGGTAACTATGGCTACACCTTC.

This chain uses TRBV14 with TRBJ2-1; maybe TRBD1 (6 bases). The CDR3 sequence is 17 residues long. Germline values: CDR1 SGHDN, CDR2 FVKESK. V lost 1 base, J lost 2 bases, and 15 bases lay in between. CDR3 in amino acids: CASSQGGLSETYNEQFF. CDR3 coding DNA: TGTGCCAGCAGCCAAGGGGGGCTCAGCGAAACCTACAATGAGCAGTTCTTC.

This chain joins TRBV20-1 and TRBJ2-7; 7 bases agree with TRBD1. This CDR3 contains 11 residues. CDR1 and CDR2 (germline): DFQATT, SNEGSKA (reference sequence). The V segment lost 8 bases and the J segment 5 bases; nucleotides outside the gene matches: 6. This CDR3 is CSTLGGHEQYF. CDR3 DNA sequence: TGCAGTACGCTAGGGGGCCACGAGCAGTACTTC.

The chain combines TRBV9 with TRBJ2-1; 9 bases match TRBD2. Germline CDR1 reads SGDLS; CDR2 reads YYNGEE. This CDR3 spans 16 amino acids. Trimming at V came to 1 base and at J to 9 bases, leaving 11 bases not matched to a gene. The DNA of the CDR3 is TGTGCCAGCAGCGTAAGACTAGCGGCCAGATCAGGTGAGCAGTTCTTC. Translated, it gives CASSVRLAARSGEQFF.

The chain combines TRBV12-3 or TRBV12-4 with TRBJ1-4; perhaps TRBD1 as D (5 bases). The CDR3 runs 13 residues. V shed 6 bases and J shed 8 bases, with 13 bases lying between them. Here the CDR3 reads CASSKGLSEKLFF. The CDR3 coding sequence is TGTGCCAGCAGCAAGGGGCTTTCGGAAAAACTGTTTTTT.

This chain joins TRBV5-1 and TRBJ2-5, with TRBD2 as a possible D gene (6 bases). V lost 1 base and J lost 0, with 13 bases in between. Germline V gene lookup returns CDR1 SGHRS and CDR2 YFSETQ. There are 16 residues in the CDR3. CDR3 DNA: TGCGCCAGCAGCTTGTTAGCTAGCGATGACCAAGAGACCCAGTACTTC. Its protein is CASSLLASDDQETQYF. Based on the CDR3 plus reference TRBV5-1 and TRBJ2-5, the full variable domain is KAGVTQTPRYLIKTRGQQVTLSCSPISGHRSVSWYQQTPGQGLQFLFEYFSETQRNKGNFPGRFSGRQFSNSRSEMNVSTLELGDSALYLCASSLLASDDQETQYFGPGTRLLVL.

The chain carries TRBV9 and TRBJ1-3; TRBD1 agrees at 7 bases. The CDR3 is 15 amino acids. The germline V gene encodes CDR1 SGDLS and CDR2 YYNGEE. The V and J ends lost 0 bases and 3 bases, in that order; junction bases with no gene match: 3. The CDR3 DNA reads TGTGCCAGCAGCGTAGAGGGGGCAGGTGGAAACACCATATATTTT. Protein: CASSVEGAGGNTIYF.

This sequence joins TRBV5-8 and TRBJ2-6; 13 nucleotides line up with TRBD2. V shed 3 bases, J shed 1 base, and the junction held 4 bases outside the gene matches. CDR1 is SGHTS and CDR2 is YDEGEE in the germline V gene. The CDR3 is 18 residues long. CDR3 region: CASSWTSGSQSGANVLTF. As DNA, the CDR3 is TGTGCCAGCAGCTGGACTAGCGGGAGCCAATCTGGGGCCAACGTCCTGACTTTC.

V usage is TRBV19 and J usage is TRBJ2-7; maybe TRBD1 (6 bases). Germline-derived CDR1 and CDR2 are LNHDA and SQIVND (reference sequence). CDR3 length: 9 residues. Written as DNA, the CDR3 is TGTGCCACCACCCCACAGGGAAACGTC. This encodes CATTPQGNV.

The chain couples TRBV7-3 to TRBJ1-6, with 7 bases aligning to TRBD1. After removal of 3 bases from V and 7 bases from J, the junction contained 6 bases not matched to a gene. Looked up from germline, CDR1 is SGHTA and CDR2 is FQGTGA. The CDR3 runs 15 residues. Here the CDR3 DNA reads TGTGCCAGCAGCTTTTCGGGACAGCAAAATTCACCCCTCCACTTT. Protein: CASSFSGQQNSPLHF.

This rearrangement joins TRBV18 to TRBJ2-1; 7 positions agree with TRBD2. The V segment lost 4 bases and the J segment 2 bases; nucleotides outside the gene matches: 8. The length of the CDR3 is 16 residues. Germline-derived CDR1 and CDR2 are KGHSH and LQKENI. The CDR3 sequence is CASSQRPGLAYNEQFF. The CDR3 nucleotides read TGTGCCAGCTCACAGCGTCCAGGACTAGCCTACAATGAGCAGTTCTTC.

This rearrangement joins TRBV4-2 to TRBJ2-1; possible D gene TRBD2, 6 bases. V lost 0 bases and J 3 bases, leaving 18 bases between the germline ends. The germline V gene encodes CDR1 LGHNA and CDR2 YNFKEQ. The CDR3 runs to 18 residues. The CDR3 loop is CASSQDLRISGIYNEQFF. CDR3 DNA sequence: TGTGCCAGCAGCCAAGATCTGAGAATTAGCGGTATCTACAATGAGCAGTTCTTC.

The chain recombines TRBV27 with TRBJ1-1; D is unresolved. V lost 5 bases and J lost 2, with 18 bases in between. CDR3 length equals 16 residues. Per germline, CDR1 MNHEY and CDR2 SMNVEV (reference sequence). The CDR3 coding sequence is TGTGCCAGCAGTCCCTGGGAGACTGTTGACAACACTGAAGCTTTCTTT. Its protein product is CASSPWETVDNTEAFF.

V gene TRBV6-2 or TRBV6-3 combines with J gene TRBJ2-2; D might be TRBD1 (5 bases). Trimming shortened V by 2 bases and J by 3 bases, and 19 bases separated the two germline ends. The germline V gene encodes CDR1 MNHEY and CDR2 SVGEGT. The CDR3 has 18 amino acids. The CDR3 here is CASSYPKTVPRDTGELFF. The CDR3 nucleotides are TGTGCCAGCAGTTACCCCAAGACAGTCCCCCGGGACACCGGGGAGCTGTTTTTT.

This sequence joins TRBV6-2 or TRBV6-3 and TRBJ2-7; 13 bases match TRBD2. The CDR3 covers 16 residues. V was pared by 4 bases and J by 5 bases, with 8 bases of the junction left unmatched. Germline CDR1 reads MNHEY; CDR2 reads SVGEGT. CDR3 protein: CASSSPGTSGVNEQYF. In nucleotides, the CDR3 is TGTGCCAGCAGTTCCCCCGGGACTAGCGGGGTGAACGAGCAGTACTTC.

The rearrangement uses TRBV14 and TRBJ2-1; D may be TRBD2 (5 bases). The CDR3 spans 14 residues. V was pared by 1 base and J by 6 bases, with 10 bases between. CDR1 and CDR2 (germline): SGHDN, FVKESK. This CDR3 is CASSQGIAGNEQFF. CDR3 in DNA: TGTGCCAGCAGCCAAGGCATTGCGGGCAATGAGCAGTTCTTC.

This chain uses TRBV15 with TRBJ2-2, with 7 bases matching TRBD1. Germline lookup yields CDR1 LNHNV and CDR2 YYDKDF (reference sequence). V shed 5 bases, J shed 2 bases, and the junction held 8 bases outside the gene matches. The CDR3 covers 16 residues. The CDR3 spells CATSGAGTDNTGELFF. CDR3 in DNA: TGTGCCACCAGCGGGGCCGGGACAGACAACACCGGGGAGCTGTTTTTT. The full variable domain, completed using reference TRBV15 and TRBJ2-2, is DAMVIQNPRYQVTQFGKPVTLSCSQTLNHNVMYWYQQKSSQAPKLLFHYYDKDFNNEADTPDNFQSRRPNTSFCFLDIRSPGLGDTAMYLCATSGAGTDNTGELFFGEGSRLTVL.

V is TRBV12-5 and J is TRBJ1-2, with D maybe TRBD1 (5 bases). V lost 2 bases and J 7 bases, leaving 17 bases between the germline ends. CDR1 is LGHNT, CDR2 FRNRAP, per germline. This CDR3 has 15 residues. CDR3 sequence reads: CASGLTPLGRGGYTF. CDR3 bases: TGTGCTAGTGGTTTGACGCCGCTGGGGAGGGGTGGCTACACCTTC.

This sequence joins TRBV2 and TRBJ1-1; D perhaps matches TRBD1 (6 bases). CDR1 and CDR2 (germline): SNHLY, FYNNEI. V lost 8 bases and J 0 bases, leaving 13 bases between the germline ends. The CDR3 is made up of 14 amino acids. The CDR3 region is CASEQGGVNTEAFF. In nucleotides, the CDR3 is TGTGCCAGCGAACAGGGAGGGGTGAACACTGAAGCTTTCTTT. The full variable domain, in which reference TRBV2 and TRBJ1-1 provide the parts outside the CDR3, is EPEVTQTPSHQVTQMGQEVILRCVPISNHLYFYWYRQILGQKVEFLVSFYNNEISEKSEIFDDQFSVERPDGSNFTLKIRSTKLEDSAMYFCASEQGGVNTEAFFGQGTRLTVV.

The V gene is TRBV10-2, the J gene TRBJ1-2; no clear D gene. The CDR3 covers 15 residues. Trimming stripped 1 base from V and 1 base from J, with 10 bases between. Germline V gives CDR1 WSHSY, CDR2 SAAADI. The CDR3 region is CASSEFRPVNYGYTF. CDR3 nucleotide sequence: TGCGCCAGCAGTGAGTTTCGCCCGGTTAACTATGGCTACACCTTC.

V and J are TRBV7-9 and TRBJ2-1; TRBD2 agrees at 11 bases. Losses at the gene ends were 3 bases for V and 8 bases for J; bases not matched to a gene: 3. Germline V lookup: CDR1 SEHNR, CDR2 FQNEAQ (reference sequence). CDR3 size: 14 residues. CDR3 residues: CASSFGTSGDEQFF. CDR3 DNA sequence: TGTGCCAGCAGCTTCGGGACTAGCGGCGATGAGCAGTTCTTC. Filled out from reference TRBV7-9 and TRBJ2-1, the complete variable domain reads DTGVSQNPRHKITKRGQNVTFRCDPISEHNRLYWYRQTLGQGPEFLTYFQNEAQLEKSRLLSDRFSAERPKGSFSTLEIQRTEQGDSAMYLCASSFGTSGDEQFFGPGTRLTVL.

CDR3 sequence (DNA): TGTGCCAGCAGCAGAGGACAGGGGCCCACAGATACGCAGTATTTT. Translating it yields CASSRGQGPTDTQYF. V and J are TRBV9 and TRBJ2-3; 9 nucleotides agree with TRBD1. In germline, CDR1 is SGDLS, CDR2 YYNGEE. V was clipped by 4 bases and J by 2 bases; unmatched bases: 5. There are 15 residues in the CDR3.

The chain links TRBV24-1 to TRBJ2-1, with TRBD2 matching 13 bases. V shed 4 bases and J 2 bases; nucleotides not matched to a gene: 7. The CDR3 length is 18 residues. Germline V gene data show CDR1 as KGHDR and CDR2 as SFDVKD. The CDR3 loop is CATSEEGTSGIPYNEQFF. The CDR3 DNA reads as TGTGCCACCAGTGAGGAGGGGACTAGCGGGATTCCCTACAATGAGCAGTTCTTC.

This clone has more than one count but fewer than ten. This rearrangement joins TRBV19 to TRBJ2-1; D is possibly TRBD2 (5 bases). The ends were cut back, 3 bases at V and 5 bases at J, with 14 bases in the middle. Germline CDR1 is LNHDA and CDR2 is SQIVND (reference sequence). The CDR3 sequence is 15 residues long. CDR3 sequence: CASSMRALMDNEQFF. CDR3 DNA: TGTGCCAGTAGTATGAGGGCTCTCATGGACAATGAGCAGTTCTTC.

CDR3 nucleotides: TGTGCCAGCAGCTTCGGCGGGAGAGGAGAGACCCAGTACTTC. It is translated as CASSFGGRGETQYF. The chain links TRBV7-3 to TRBJ2-5, with 7 bases that match TRBD2. From germline, CDR1 is SGHTA and CDR2 FQGTGA. This CDR3 is built from 14 residues. V trimming: 3 bases; J trimming: 4 bases; junction bases outside the gene matches: 5.

The chain links TRBV5-5 to TRBJ2-7; D possibly corresponds to TRBD1 (6 bases). Germline assignment: CDR1 SGHKS and CDR2 YYEKEE (reference sequence). This CDR3 region has 13 residues. V lost 4 bases and J 4 bases, leaving 12 bases between the germline ends. The CDR3 sequence is CASSVGHSYEQYV. In DNA, the CDR3 is TGTGCCAGCAGCGTGGGACATTCATACGAGCAGTACGTC.

The chain joins TRBV7-2 to TRBJ2-1; D ambiguous. Trimming took off 2 bases at V and 6 bases at J, with 17 bases between the two ends. The germline V gene has CDR1 SGHTA and CDR2 FQGNSA. CDR3 length: 16 amino acids. The CDR3 DNA reads TGTGCCAGCAGCTTATACGGTAGTATGGTCGGCAATGAGCAGTTCTTC. As protein: CASSLYGSMVGNEQFF.